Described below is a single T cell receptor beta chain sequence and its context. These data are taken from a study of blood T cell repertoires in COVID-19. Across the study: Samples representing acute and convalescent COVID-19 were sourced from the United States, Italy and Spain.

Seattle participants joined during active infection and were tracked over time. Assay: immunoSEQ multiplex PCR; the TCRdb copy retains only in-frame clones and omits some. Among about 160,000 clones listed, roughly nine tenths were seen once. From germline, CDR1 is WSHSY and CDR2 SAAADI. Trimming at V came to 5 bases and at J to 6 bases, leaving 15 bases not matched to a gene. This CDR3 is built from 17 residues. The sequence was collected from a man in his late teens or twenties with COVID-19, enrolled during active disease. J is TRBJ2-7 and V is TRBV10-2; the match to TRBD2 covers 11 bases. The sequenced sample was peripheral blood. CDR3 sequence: CASSPGTSGVVVGEQYF. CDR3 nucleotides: TGCGCCAGCAGTCCCGGGACTAGCGGAGTTGTGGTCGGCGAGCAGTACTTC.